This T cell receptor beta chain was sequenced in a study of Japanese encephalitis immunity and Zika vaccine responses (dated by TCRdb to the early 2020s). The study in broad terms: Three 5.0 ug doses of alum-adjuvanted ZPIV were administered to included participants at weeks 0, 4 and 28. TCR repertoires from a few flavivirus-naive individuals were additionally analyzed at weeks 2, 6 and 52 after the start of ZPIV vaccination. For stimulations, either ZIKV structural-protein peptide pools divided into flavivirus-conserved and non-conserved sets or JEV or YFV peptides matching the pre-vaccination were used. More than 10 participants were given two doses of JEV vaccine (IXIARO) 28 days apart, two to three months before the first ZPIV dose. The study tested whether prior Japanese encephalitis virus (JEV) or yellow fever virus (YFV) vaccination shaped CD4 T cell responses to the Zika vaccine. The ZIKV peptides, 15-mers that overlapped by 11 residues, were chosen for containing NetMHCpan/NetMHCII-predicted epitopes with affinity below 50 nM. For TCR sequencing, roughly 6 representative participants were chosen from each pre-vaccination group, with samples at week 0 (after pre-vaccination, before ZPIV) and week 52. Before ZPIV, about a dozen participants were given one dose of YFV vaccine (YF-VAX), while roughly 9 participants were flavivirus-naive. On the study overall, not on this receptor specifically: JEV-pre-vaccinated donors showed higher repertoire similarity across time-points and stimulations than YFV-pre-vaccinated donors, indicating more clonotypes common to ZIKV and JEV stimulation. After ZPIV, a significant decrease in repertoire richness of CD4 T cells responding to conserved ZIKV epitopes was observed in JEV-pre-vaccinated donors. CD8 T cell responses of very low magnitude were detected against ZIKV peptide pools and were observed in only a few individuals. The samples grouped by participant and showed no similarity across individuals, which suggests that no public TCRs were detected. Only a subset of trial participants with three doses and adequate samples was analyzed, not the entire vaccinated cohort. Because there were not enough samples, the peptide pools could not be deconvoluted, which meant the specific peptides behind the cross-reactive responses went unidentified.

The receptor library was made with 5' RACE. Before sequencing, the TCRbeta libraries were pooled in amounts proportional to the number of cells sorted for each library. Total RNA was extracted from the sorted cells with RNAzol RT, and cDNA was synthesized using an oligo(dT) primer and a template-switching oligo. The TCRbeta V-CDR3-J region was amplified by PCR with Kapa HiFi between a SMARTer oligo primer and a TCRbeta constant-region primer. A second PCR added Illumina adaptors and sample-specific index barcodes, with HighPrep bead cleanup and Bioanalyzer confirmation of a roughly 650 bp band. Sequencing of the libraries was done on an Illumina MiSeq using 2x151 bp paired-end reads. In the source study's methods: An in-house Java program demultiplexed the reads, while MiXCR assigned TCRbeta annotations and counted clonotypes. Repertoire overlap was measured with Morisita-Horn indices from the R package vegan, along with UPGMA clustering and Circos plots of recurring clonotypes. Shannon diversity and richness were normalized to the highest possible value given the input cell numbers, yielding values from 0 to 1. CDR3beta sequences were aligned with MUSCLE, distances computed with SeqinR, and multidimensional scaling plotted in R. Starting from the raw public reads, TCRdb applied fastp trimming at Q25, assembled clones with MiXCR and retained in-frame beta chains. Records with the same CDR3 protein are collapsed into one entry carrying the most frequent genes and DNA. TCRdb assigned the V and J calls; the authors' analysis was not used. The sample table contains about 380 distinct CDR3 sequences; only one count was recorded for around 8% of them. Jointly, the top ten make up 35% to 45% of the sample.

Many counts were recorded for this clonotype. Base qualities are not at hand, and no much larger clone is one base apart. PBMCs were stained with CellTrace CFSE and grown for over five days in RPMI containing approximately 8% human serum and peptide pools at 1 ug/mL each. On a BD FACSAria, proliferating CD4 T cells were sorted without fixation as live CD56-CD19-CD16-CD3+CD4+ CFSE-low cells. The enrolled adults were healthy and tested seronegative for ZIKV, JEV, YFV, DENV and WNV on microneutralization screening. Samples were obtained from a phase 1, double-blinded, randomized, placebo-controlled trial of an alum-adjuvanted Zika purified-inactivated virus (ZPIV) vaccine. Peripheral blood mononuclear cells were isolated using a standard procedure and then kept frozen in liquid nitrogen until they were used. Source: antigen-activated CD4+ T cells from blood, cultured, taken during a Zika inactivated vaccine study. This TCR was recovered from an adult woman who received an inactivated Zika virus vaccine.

The sequenced DNA is TGCGCCAGCAGCAGTGGGGCCAGAGAGACCCAGTACTTC. It translates to CASSSGARETQYF. In this chain, TRBV5-1 is recombined with TRBJ2-5; TRBD1 is possibly the D segment (5 matching bases). Taken from the germline V gene, the CDR1 and CDR2 loops are SGHRS and YFSETQ. The CDR3 starts with the cysteine, ends with the phenylalanine, and has 13 residues. Only the CDR3 portion is preserved as DNA: 39 bases, with reading frame beginning at the first base. A distance of 11 bases separates the germline ends of V and J, which lose 4 bases and 4 bases respectively.